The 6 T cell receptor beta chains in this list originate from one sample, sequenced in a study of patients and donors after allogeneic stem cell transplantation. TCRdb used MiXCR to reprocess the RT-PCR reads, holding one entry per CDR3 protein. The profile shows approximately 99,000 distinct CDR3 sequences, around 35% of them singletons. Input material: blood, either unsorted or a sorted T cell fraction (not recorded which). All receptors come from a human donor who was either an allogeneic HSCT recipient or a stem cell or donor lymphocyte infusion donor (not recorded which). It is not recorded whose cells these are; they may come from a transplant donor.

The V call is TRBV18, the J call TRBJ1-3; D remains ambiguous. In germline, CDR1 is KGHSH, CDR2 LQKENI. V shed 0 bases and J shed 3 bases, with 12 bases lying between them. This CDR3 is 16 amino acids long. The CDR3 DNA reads TGTGCCAGCTCACCACCCACAGCACCTTATGGAAACACCATATATTTT. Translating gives CASSPPTAPYGNTIYF.

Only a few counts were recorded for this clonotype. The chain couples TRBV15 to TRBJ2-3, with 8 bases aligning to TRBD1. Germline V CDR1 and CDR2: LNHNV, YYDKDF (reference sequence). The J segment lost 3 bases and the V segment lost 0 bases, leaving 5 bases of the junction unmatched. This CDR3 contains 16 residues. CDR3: CATSRDPTGETDTQYF. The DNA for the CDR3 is TGTGCCACCAGCAGAGATCCGACAGGGGAAACAGATACGCAGTATTTT. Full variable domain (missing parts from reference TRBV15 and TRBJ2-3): DAMVIQNPRYQVTQFGKPVTLSCSQTLNHNVMYWYQQKSSQAPKLLFHYYDKDFNNEADTPDNFQSRRPNTSFCFLDIRSPGLGDTAMYLCATSRDPTGETDTQYFGPGTRLTVL.

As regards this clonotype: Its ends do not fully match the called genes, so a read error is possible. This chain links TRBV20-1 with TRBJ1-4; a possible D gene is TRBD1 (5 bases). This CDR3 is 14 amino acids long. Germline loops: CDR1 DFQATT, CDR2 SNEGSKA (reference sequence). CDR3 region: CSAQSMDTKEKLFF. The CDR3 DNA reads TGCAGTGCCCAATCTATGGACACTAAGGAAAAACTGTTTTTT.

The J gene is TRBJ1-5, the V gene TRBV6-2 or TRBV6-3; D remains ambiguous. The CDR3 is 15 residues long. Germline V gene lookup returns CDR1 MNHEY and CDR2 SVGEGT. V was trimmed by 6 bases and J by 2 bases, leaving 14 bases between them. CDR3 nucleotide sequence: TGTGCCAGCAGAACGGAGGGTTCCGGCAATCAGCCCCAGCATTTT. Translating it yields CASRTEGSGNQPQHF.

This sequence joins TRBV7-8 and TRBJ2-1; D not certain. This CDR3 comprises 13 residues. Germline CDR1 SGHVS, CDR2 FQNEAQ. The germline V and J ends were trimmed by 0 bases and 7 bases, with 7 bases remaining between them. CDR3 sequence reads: CASSLAWGNEQFF. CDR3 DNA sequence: TGTGCCAGCAGCTTAGCGTGGGGAAATGAGCAGTTCTTC. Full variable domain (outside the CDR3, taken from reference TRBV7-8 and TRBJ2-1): GAGVSQSPRYKVAKRGQDVALRCDPISGHVSLFWYQQALGQGPEFLTYFQNEAQLDKSGLPSDRFFAERPEGSVSTLKIQRTQQEDSAVYLCASSLAWGNEQFFGPGTRLTVL.

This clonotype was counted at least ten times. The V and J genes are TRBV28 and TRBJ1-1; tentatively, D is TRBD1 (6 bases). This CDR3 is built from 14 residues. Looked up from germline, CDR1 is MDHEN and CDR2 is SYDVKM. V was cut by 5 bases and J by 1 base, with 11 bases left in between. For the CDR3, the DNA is TGTGCCAGCAGTATCCAAGGGGGGAACACTGAAGCTTTCTTT. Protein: CASSIQGGNTEAFF.